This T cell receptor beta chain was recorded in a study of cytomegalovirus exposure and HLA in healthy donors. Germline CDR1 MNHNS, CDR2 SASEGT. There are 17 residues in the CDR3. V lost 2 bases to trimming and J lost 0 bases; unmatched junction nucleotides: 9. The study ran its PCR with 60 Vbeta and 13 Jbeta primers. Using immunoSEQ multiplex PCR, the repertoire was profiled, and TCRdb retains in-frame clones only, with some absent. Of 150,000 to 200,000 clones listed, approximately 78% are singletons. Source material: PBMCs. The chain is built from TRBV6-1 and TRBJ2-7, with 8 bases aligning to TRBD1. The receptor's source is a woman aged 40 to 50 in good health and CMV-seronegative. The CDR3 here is CASSERQGQVFSYEQYF. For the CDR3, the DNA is TGTGCCAGCAGTGAAAGGCAGGGACAGGTGTTCTCCTACGAGCAGTACTTC.